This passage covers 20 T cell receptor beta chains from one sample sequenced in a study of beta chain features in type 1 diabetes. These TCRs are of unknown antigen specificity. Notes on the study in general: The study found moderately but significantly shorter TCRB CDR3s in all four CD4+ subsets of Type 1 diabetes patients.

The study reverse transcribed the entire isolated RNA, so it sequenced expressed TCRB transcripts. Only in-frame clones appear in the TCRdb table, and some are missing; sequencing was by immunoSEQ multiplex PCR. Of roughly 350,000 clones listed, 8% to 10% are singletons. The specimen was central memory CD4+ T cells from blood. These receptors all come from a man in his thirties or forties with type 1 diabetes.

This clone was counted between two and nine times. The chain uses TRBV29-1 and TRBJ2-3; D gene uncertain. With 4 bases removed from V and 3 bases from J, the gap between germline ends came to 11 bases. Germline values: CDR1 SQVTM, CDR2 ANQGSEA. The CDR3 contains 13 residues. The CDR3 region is CSVVVPATDTQYF. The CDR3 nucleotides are TGCAGCGTTGTGGTCCCCGCAACAGATACGCAGTATTTT.

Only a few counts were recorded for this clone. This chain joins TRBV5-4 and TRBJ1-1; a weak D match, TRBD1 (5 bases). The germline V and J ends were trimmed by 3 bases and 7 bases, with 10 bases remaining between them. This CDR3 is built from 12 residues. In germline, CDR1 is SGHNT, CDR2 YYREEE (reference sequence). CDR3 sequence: CASSWSTGEAFF. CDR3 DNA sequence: TGTGCCAGCAGCTGGTCTACAGGTGAAGCTTTCTTT.

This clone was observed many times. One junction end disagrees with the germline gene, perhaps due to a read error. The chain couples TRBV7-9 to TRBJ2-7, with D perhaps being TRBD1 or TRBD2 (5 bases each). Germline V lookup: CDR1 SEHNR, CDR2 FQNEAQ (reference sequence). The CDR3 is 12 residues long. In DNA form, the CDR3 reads TGTGCCAGCAGCTCATCTCGTAGGGACGGAACTTTC. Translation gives CASSSSRRDGTF.

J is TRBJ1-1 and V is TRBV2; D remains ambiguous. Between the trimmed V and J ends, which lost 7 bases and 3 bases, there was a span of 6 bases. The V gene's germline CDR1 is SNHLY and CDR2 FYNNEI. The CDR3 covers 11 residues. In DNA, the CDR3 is TGTGCCAGCACCGGATACACTGAAGCTTTCTTT. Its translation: CASTGYTEAFF.

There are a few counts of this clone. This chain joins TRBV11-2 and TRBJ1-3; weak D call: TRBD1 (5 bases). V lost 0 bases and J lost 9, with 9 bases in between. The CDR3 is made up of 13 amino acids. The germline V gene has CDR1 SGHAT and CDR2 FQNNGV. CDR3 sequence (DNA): TGTGCCAGCAGCTTAGAGGGGACGGCCACCATATATTTT. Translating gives CASSLEGTATIYF.

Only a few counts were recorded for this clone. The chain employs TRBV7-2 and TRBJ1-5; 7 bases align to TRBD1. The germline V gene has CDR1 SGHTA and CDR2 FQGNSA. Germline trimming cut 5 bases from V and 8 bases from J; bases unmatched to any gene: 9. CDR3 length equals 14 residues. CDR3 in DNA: TGTGCCAGCAGCCCGGACAGGCTGGTGGAGCCCCAGCATTTT. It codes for CASSPDRLVEPQHF. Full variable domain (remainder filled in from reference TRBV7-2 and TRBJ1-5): GAGVSQSPSNKVTEKGKDVELRCDPISGHTALYWYRQSLGQGLEFLIYFQGNSAPDKSGLPSDRFSAERTGGSVSTLTIQRTQQEDSAVYLCASSPDRLVEPQHFGDGTRLSIL.

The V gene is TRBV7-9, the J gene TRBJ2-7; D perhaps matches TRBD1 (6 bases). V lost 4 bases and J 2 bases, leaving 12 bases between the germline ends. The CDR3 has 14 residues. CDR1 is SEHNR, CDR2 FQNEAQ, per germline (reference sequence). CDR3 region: CASSSTGSPYEQYF. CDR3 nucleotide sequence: TGTGCCAGCAGCTCGACAGGATCACCCTACGAGCAGTACTTC.

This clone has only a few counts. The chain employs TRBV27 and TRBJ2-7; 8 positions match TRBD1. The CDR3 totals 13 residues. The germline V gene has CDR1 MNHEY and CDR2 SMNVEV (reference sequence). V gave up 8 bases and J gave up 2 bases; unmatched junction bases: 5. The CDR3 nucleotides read TGTGCCAGCTTTGGACAGGGCCCCTACGAGCAGTACTTC. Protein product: CASFGQGPYEQYF.

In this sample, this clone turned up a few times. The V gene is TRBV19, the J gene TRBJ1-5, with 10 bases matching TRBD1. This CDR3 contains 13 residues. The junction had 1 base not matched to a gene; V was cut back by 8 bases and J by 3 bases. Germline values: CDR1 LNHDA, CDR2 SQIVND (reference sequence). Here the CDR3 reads CASGQGVNQPQHF. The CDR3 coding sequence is TGTGCCAGTGGACAGGGGGTCAATCAGCCCCAGCATTTT.

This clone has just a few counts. For the CDR3, the DNA is TGTGCCAGCAGCTTGGGGGGGACAGGGGCCATCGGGGCCAACGTCCTGACTTTC. Its protein product is CASSLGGTGAIGANVLTF. The rearrangement joins TRBV5-4 to TRBJ2-6; TRBD1 agrees at 10 bases. V dropped 0 bases and J dropped 4; count of bases not matched to a gene: 7. The CDR3 is 18 amino acids. Germline V gene sequence: CDR1 SGHNT, CDR2 YYREEE (reference sequence).

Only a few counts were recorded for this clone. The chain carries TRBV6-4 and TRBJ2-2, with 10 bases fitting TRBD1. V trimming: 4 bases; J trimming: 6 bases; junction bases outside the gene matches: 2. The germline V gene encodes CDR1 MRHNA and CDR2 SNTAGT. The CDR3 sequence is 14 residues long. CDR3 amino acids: CASSGQGAAGELFF. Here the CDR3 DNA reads TGTGCCAGCAGTGGACAGGGGGCCGCCGGGGAGCTGTTTTTT.

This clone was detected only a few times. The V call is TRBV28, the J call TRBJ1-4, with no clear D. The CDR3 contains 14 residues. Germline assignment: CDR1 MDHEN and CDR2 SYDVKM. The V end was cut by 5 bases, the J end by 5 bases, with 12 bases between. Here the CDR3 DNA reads TGTGCCAGCAGTCACAGCTACAAGAATGAAAAACTGTTTTTT. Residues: CASSHSYKNEKLFF.

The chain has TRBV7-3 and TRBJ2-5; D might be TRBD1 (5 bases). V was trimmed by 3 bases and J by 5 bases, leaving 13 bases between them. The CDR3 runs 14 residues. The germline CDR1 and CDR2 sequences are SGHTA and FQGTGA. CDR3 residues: CASSFHSGPETQYF. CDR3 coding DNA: TGTGCCAGCAGCTTTCACTCAGGGCCCGAGACCCAGTACTTC.

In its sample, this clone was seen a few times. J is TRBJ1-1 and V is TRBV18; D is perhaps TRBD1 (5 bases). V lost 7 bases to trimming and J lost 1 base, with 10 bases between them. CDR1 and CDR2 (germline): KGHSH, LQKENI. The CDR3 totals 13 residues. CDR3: CASFPGANTEAFF. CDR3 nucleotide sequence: TGTGCCAGCTTCCCCGGGGCGAACACTGAAGCTTTCTTT.

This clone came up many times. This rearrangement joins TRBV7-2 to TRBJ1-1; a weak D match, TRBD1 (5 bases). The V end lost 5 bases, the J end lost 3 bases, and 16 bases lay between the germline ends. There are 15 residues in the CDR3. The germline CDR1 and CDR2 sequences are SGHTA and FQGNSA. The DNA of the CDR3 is TGTGCCAGCAGCACCGGGACCCTGGGATACACTGAAGCTTTCTTT. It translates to CASSTGTLGYTEAFF. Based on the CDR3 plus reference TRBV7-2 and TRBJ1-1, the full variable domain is GAGVSQSPSNKVTEKGKDVELRCDPISGHTALYWYRQSLGQGLEFLIYFQGNSAPDKSGLPSDRFSAERTGGSVSTLTIQRTQQEDSAVYLCASSTGTLGYTEAFFGQGTRLTVV.

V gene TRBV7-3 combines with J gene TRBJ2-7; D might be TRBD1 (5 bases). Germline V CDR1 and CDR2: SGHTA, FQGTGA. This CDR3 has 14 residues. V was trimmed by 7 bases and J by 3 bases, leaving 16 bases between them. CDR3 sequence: CASKATPGIYEQYF. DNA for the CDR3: TGTGCCAGCAAAGCTACACCAGGGATCTACGAGCAGTACTTC.

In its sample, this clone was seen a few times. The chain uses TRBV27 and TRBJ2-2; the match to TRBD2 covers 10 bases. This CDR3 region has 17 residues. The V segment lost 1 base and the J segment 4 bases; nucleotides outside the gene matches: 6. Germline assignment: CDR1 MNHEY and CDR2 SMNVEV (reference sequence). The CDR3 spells CASSLFGLAGATGELFF. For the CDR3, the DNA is TGTGCCAGCAGTTTATTTGGGCTAGCGGGAGCCACCGGGGAGCTGTTTTTT.

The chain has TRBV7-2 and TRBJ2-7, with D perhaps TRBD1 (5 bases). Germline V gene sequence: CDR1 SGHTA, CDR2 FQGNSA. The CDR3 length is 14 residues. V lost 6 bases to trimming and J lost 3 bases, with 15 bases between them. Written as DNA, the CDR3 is TGTGCCAGCAGTTCAGGGTCAAGCTTCTACGAGCAGTACTTC. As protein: CASSSGSSFYEQYF.

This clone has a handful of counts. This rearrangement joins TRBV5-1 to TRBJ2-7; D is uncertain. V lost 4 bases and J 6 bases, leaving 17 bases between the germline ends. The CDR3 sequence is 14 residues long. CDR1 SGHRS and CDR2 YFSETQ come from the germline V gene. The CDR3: CASSPGGNEVEQYF. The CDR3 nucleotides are TGCGCCAGCAGCCCGGGCGGAAACGAAGTCGAGCAGTACTTC.

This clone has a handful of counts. CDR3 region: CASSLDEGITEAFF. CDR3 nucleotide sequence: TGTGCCAGCAGCTTAGATGAGGGAATCACTGAAGCTTTCTTT. The chain employs TRBV7-9 and TRBJ1-1; no clear D gene. Between the trimmed V and J ends, which lost 1 base and 4 bases, there was a span of 10 bases. The CDR3 loop spans 14 amino acids. Germline V gives CDR1 SEHNR, CDR2 FQNEAQ (reference sequence).